This TCR beta chain was recorded in a study of blood T cells in healthy people across ages. Study-wide findings and caveats: The authors considered diversity estimates from one million T cells to be underestimates. In the absence of known donor CMV status, changes in expanded clonotypes were possibly confounded. Age brought a roughly linear fall in TCR beta diversity measured per million T cells.

A sample-barcoded 5' primer and a J-beta primer mix were used in a second PCR of roughly 7 to 11 cycles. TCRdb called the 5' RACE reads again in MiXCR, with one record for every CDR3 protein. Among 1.5 million to 1.9 million distinct CDR3 sequences listed, less than 45% were seen once. As to this clonotype: The antigen is not known.

The total RNA that was extracted per sample amounted to at least 5 micrograms. In germline, CDR1 is LGHNA, CDR2 YNFKEQ. CDR3 length: 18 amino acids. The V gene lost 0 bases and the J gene lost 3 bases, with 20 bases spanning the gap. The chain recombines TRBV4-2 with TRBJ1-1; D unresolved. Sequences were obtained from blood. This TCR was sampled from a woman between 18 and 29 years old in good health. The chain's CDR3 is CASSQDFSSQLWDTEAFF. CDR3 DNA: TGTGCCAGCAGCCAAGATTTTAGCTCTCAACTCTGGGACACTGAAGCTTTCTTT.